This T cell receptor (beta chain) was captured in a study of T cells after yellow fever vaccination. CDR1 and CDR2 from the germline V gene are MNHEY and SVGAGI. The junction had 10 bases not matched to a gene; V was cut back by 6 bases and J by 1 base. The CDR3 sequence is 17 residues long. Researchers made TCR cDNA using 5'RACE template switching, and this step added a universal primer site and UMIs. In TCRdb, the 5' RACE reads were re-called with MiXCR into one record per CDR3 protein. This sample has about 320,000 distinct CDR3 sequences, with around a tenth found just once. This clonotype has ten or more counts. Its antigen is currently unknown. Study results and limitations: Reappearing after the booster were most of the clones from primary vaccination (about 95% CD4, 85% to 90% CD8).

The chain employs TRBV6-5 and TRBJ2-3, with 10 bases fitting TRBD1. The receptor's source is a man aged 18 to 30 who received the YFV17D yellow fever vaccine. Sequencing was performed on CD4+ T cells sorted from PBMCs, taken 45 days after the yellow fever booster vaccination. The CDR3 region is CASSPGTGVWGTDTQYF. The CDR3 nucleotides are TGTGCCAGCAGCCCCGGGACAGGGGTTTGGGGCACAGATACGCAGTATTTT.